The sequence of this T cell receptor beta chain was determined in a study of CD8+ T cells in alopecia areata. Study-wide points: Lesional tissue from the scalp (especially in alopecia totalis/universalis) showed higher clonality than normal scalp.

Germline V lookup: CDR1 GTSNPN, CDR2 SVGIG (reference sequence). The CDR3 loop spans 13 amino acids. Trimming removed 8 bases from V and 2 bases from J; junction bases left unmatched: 7. For this clone: Its specificity is not known.

Sequencing relied on a cDNA template that was reverse transcribed from extracted RNA. The method was immunoSEQ multiplex PCR; TCRdb's version includes in-frame clones alone and lacks a portion of them. The table has 150,000 or so clones, 47% seen once. Researchers took lesional scalp punch biopsies and peripheral blood from people who were alopecia areata patients. The chain uses TRBV30 and TRBJ1-2; the match to TRBD1 covers 8 bases. The receptor was isolated from a human donor with alopecia areata. Sequencing used CD4+ T cells sorted from blood. CDR3 nucleotide sequence: TGTGCCAAAGGGGACAGGCGAAACTATGGCTACACCTTC. It is translated as CAKGDRRNYGYTF.